What follows is one T cell receptor (beta chain) and its context. The data originate from a study of blood T cell repertoires in COVID-19. In the study overall: From the United States, Italy and Spain came samples of acute and convalescent COVID-19.

The CDR3 has 12 amino acids. Trimming shortened V by 3 bases and J by 8 bases, and 10 bases separated the two germline ends. The V gene's germline CDR1 is GTSNPN and CDR2 SVGIG (reference sequence). Method: immunoSEQ multiplex PCR; TCRdb's copy keeps in-frame clones and lacks some. The data contain over 200,000 clones, 65% to 85% of them seen just once; the ten biggest clones take up approximately 6.8%. The TCR originated in a woman aged 40 to 50 who had recovered from COVID-19. The chain has TRBV30 and TRBJ1-4; no definite D call. Sequenced material: PBMCs or T cells enriched from blood (not recorded which). In DNA, the CDR3 is TGTGCCTGGAGAGCGGTTAAGGAAAAACTGTTTTTT. Its protein product is CAWRAVKEKLFF.